This paragraph reports one T cell receptor (beta chain). Its cognate antigen is unknown. V was clipped by 2 bases and J by 1 base; unmatched bases: 4. Germline V gives CDR1 SGHRS, CDR2 YFSETQ. This CDR3 is 15 amino acids long. Original analysis: Filtering was not the same, since immunoSEQ gave junction-only sequences without quality scores. TCRdb's table, derived via immunoSEQ multiplex PCR, lists solely in-frame clones and lacks some. V and J calls and clone size are given by that table; D and trimming were obtained from the DNA. The data hold approximately 2.4 million clones, with nearly 97% observed a single time. This specimen comes from a study of shared clonotypes between healthy human individuals. General study results and limits: Large depth notwithstanding, sorted-subset sequencing proved incomplete by rarefaction. Donor scarcity curtailed the genetic and exposure-history diversity represented herein. Memory subsets generally showed smaller estimated richness than naive subsets did.

This sequence was found in a man aged 18 to 30 in good health. The rearrangement uses TRBV5-1 and TRBJ2-5, with 8 nucleotides matching TRBD1. Sample: naive CD4+ T cells sorted from blood. Subset in this sample: CD45RA+ positively selected. For the CDR3, the DNA is TGCGCCAGCAGCTTTACAGGGGGGTCCCAAGAGACCCAGTACTTC. Translated, it gives CASSFTGGSQETQYF.